Listed here are 13 T cell receptor beta chains from one sample, sequenced in a study of cytomegalovirus exposure and HLA in healthy donors. A multiplex PCR was run with 60 Vbeta primers and 13 Jbeta primers. Sequenced by immunoSEQ multiplex PCR; TCRdb stores in-frame clones only, minus some. The data show tens of thousands of clones, with approximately 86% seen just once and over 8.5% held by the top ten. The sample comprised PBMCs. These receptors were collected from a man aged 25 to 40 in good health and CMV-seropositive.

In nucleotides, the CDR3 is TGTGCCAGCAGTTTGCCACTGAGCGGGAATCCCTACGAGCAGTACTTC. Amino acid sequence: CASSLPLSGNPYEQYF. The chain couples TRBV28 to TRBJ2-7, with TRBD2 identical over 7 bases. In germline, CDR1 is MDHEN, CDR2 SYDVKM. The CDR3 totals 16 residues. After removal of 3 bases from V and 2 bases from J, the junction contained 10 bases not matched to a gene. The full variable domain, completed using reference TRBV28 and TRBJ2-7, is DVKVTQSSRYLVKRTGEKVFLECVQDMDHENMFWYRQDPGLGLRLIYFSYDVKMKEKGDIPEGYSVSREKKERFSLILESASTNQTSMYLCASSLPLSGNPYEQYFGPGTRLTVT.

The V gene is TRBV18, the J gene TRBJ2-1; weak D call: TRBD2 (6 bases). Trimming shortened V by 3 bases and J by 3 bases, and 15 bases separated the two germline ends. The V gene's germline CDR1 is KGHSH and CDR2 LQKENI. The CDR3 has 16 residues. CDR3 in amino acids: CASSPQAEGRYNEQFF. Written as DNA, the CDR3 is TGTGCCAGCTCACCCCAGGCGGAGGGCCGCTACAATGAGCAGTTCTTC.

V usage is TRBV7-2 and J usage is TRBJ1-2; D is ambiguous. In germline, CDR1 is SGHTA, CDR2 FQGNSA. This CDR3 spans 13 amino acids. V was cut by 2 bases and J by 3 bases, with 7 bases left in between. CDR3 sequence (DNA): TGTGCCAGCAGCTTATCCCAATACTATGGCTACACCTTC. Protein product: CASSLSQYYGYTF.

This clone was seen more than once but under ten times. The rearrangement uses TRBV7-3 and TRBJ2-6; 7 bases fit TRBD1. Germline CDR1 is SGHTA and CDR2 is FQGTGA. The V gene end was trimmed by 5 bases and the J gene end by 0 bases; junction bases not matched to a gene: 7. This CDR3 is built from 17 residues. The CDR3 reads CASSRRQGTSGANVLTF. For the CDR3, the DNA is TGTGCCAGCAGCCGCCGACAGGGAACCTCTGGGGCCAACGTCCTGACTTTC.

The chain uses TRBV5-6 and TRBJ1-2, with 7 positions matching TRBD1. The CDR3 length is 14 residues. Losses at the gene ends were 1 base for V and 2 bases for J; bases not matched to a gene: 2. CDR1 is SGHDT and CDR2 is YYEEEE in the germline V gene. The CDR3 loop is CASSLPGQNYGYTF. The DNA for the CDR3 is TGTGCCAGCAGCTTGCCGGGACAGAACTATGGCTACACCTTC.

This chain links TRBV7-9 with TRBJ1-1; the D gene is possibly TRBD1 (5 bases). Trimming removed 0 bases at V and 1 base at J, with 6 bases between. The CDR3 loop spans 14 amino acids. The germline V gene has CDR1 SEHNR and CDR2 FQNEAQ (reference sequence). The CDR3 sequence is CASSLARENTEAFF. The CDR3 DNA follows: TGTGCCAGCAGCTTAGCCAGGGAGAACACTGAAGCTTTCTTT.

The V and J genes are TRBV5-1 and TRBJ2-2; 7 bases line up with TRBD2. The CDR3 sequence is 16 residues long. V trimming: 4 bases; J trimming: 5 bases; junction bases outside the gene matches: 11. Looked up from germline, CDR1 is SGHRS and CDR2 is YFSETQ. CDR3: CASSRSPGLPTGELFF. The CDR3 nucleotides read TGCGCCAGCAGCCGGTCTCCGGGACTACCAACCGGGGAGCTGTTTTTT.

This clone showed up just a few times. V and J are TRBV6-1 and TRBJ2-7; tentatively, D is TRBD1 (7 bases). Germline values: CDR1 MNHNS, CDR2 SASEGT. CDR3 length: 14 residues. V lost 6 bases to trimming and J lost 0 bases, with 12 bases between them. The CDR3, as DNA: TGTGCCAGCAGGGGGGGACAGAGCTCCTACGAGCAGTACTTC. Encoded protein: CASRGGQSSYEQYF.

The V and J genes are TRBV28 and TRBJ1-4; D ambiguous. Per the germline V gene, CDR1 is MDHEN and CDR2 is SYDVKM. The length of the CDR3 is 15 residues. V was cut by 1 base and J by 6 bases, with 12 bases left in between. This CDR3 reads CASSLSPGLHEKLFF. In DNA, the CDR3 is TGTGCCAGCAGTTTATCACCAGGACTCCATGAAAAACTGTTTTTT.

V usage is TRBV6-5 and J usage is TRBJ2-7, with 7 bases that match TRBD1. This CDR3 contains 16 residues. CDR1 and CDR2 from the germline V gene are MNHEY and SVGAGI. V shed 0 bases and J 3 bases; nucleotides not matched to a gene: 8. CDR3 bases: TGTGCCAGCAGTTACTCGTACCGGGACAGCCACTACGAGCAGTACTTC. Its protein is CASSYSYRDSHYEQYF.

This clone showed up just once. This chain uses TRBV5-1 with TRBJ2-2, with TRBD2 matching 10 bases. From germline, CDR1 is SGHRS and CDR2 YFSETQ. The CDR3 spans 15 residues. The ends lost 7 bases at V and 5 bases at J; junction bases unmatched: 8. CDR3 DNA: TGCGCCAGCGGATTAGCGGGAGGTGGTACCGGGGAGCTGTTTTTT. This translates into CASGLAGGGTGELFF.

The V and J genes are TRBV30 and TRBJ1-4; no clear D gene. Between the trimmed V and J ends, which lost 2 bases and 0 bases, there was a span of 10 bases. CDR3 length: 15 residues. Germline-derived CDR1 and CDR2 are GTSNPN and SVGIG (reference sequence). The CDR3 protein is CAWSREAATNEKLFF. CDR3 nucleotide sequence: TGTGCCTGGAGTCGGGAGGCCGCAACTAATGAAAAACTGTTTTTT.

The chain carries TRBV28 and TRBJ2-7, with 7 bases lining up with TRBD2. J lost 7 bases, V lost 3 bases, and 9 bases had no gene match. This CDR3 region has 14 residues. Per the germline V gene, CDR1 is MDHEN and CDR2 is SYDVKM. The CDR3 reads CASSFGGGEGEQYF. CDR3 sequence (DNA): TGTGCCAGCAGTTTCGGCGGGGGAGAGGGAGAGCAGTACTTC.